The clone carrying this TCR beta chain was detected a few times. Its antigen remains unknown. Amplification by 5'RACE using constant-segment primers produced TCR alpha and TCR beta cDNA libraries that carried sample barcodes and UMIs. TCRdb itself ran the 5' RACE reads through MiXCR, one entry per CDR3 protein. The sample consists of about half a million distinct CDR3 sequences, about 20% of them appearing once. The sample belongs to a study of T-cell memory formation after mild COVID-19. The study's findings and limits: The authors did not confirm SARS-CoV-2 specificity of second-wave clones peaking day 37.

V lost 8 bases and J 2 bases, leaving 9 bases between the germline ends. The CDR3 is 13 residues long. This rearrangement joins TRBV12-3 or TRBV12-4 to TRBJ1-4; tentative D call: TRBD1 (5 bases). The source material was PBMCs or a T cell subset sorted from them (not recorded which). This receptor was taken from an adult woman who had mild COVID-19 (a few samples of this study predate the infection). Cell type and time point are not known. The CDR3 loop reads CASRRGTNEKLFF. The CDR3 bases are TGTGCCAGCCGTCGGGGCACTAATGAAAAACTGTTTTTT.